Below, one T cell receptor beta chain is given with its context. The antigen is unknown. The sample is drawn from a study of beta chain features in type 1 diabetes. The whole isolated RNA underwent reverse transcription, so sequencing captured expressed TCRB transcripts. Profiled with immunoSEQ multiplex PCR; TCRdb holds only in-frame clones, not every one. The sample has about 240,000 clones, approximately 15% seen once. This CDR3 has 14 amino acids. From germline, CDR1 is MDHEN and CDR2 SYDVKM. The V gene end was trimmed by 2 bases and the J gene end by 4 bases; junction bases not matched to a gene: 4. Study-wide results and caveats: TCRB CDR3s were moderately but significantly shorter in Type 1 diabetes patients in all four CD4+ subsets. The study notes PCR might favor shorter templates equally in patients and controls.

The J gene is TRBJ1-2, the V gene TRBV28; 7 bases agree with TRBD1. The sequence derives from a man aged 25-45 years with type 1 diabetes. The source material was naive CD4+ T cells from blood. The chain's CDR3 is CASSLKGAGYGYTF. CDR3 DNA: TGTGCCAGCAGTTTAAAGGGGGCAGGCTATGGCTACACCTTC.